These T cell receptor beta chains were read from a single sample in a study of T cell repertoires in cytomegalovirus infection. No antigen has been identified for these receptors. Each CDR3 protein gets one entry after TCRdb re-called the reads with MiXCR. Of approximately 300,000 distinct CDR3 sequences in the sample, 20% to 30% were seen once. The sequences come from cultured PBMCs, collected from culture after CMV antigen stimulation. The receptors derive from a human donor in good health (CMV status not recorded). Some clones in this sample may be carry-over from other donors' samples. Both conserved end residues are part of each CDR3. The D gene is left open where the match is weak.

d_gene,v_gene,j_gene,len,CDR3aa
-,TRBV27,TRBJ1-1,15,CASSPLGKMNTEAFF
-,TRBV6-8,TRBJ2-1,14,CASSPAGPYNEQFF
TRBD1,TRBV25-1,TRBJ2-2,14,CASSGRTGPGELFF
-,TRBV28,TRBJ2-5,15,CASSLTHRPQETQYF
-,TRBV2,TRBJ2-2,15,CASSAFGMNTGELFF
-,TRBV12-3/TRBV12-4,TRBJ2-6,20,CASRIPLGLAIFSGANVLTF
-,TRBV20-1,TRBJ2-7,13,CSARPGIAYEQYF
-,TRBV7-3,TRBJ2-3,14,CASSFKDYTDTQYF
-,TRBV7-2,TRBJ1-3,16,CASSLKGLPAGNTIYF
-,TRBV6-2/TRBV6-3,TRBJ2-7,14,CASSYSGRRYEQYF
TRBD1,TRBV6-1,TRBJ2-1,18,CASSNPETGTGRHNEQFF
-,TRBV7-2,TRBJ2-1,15,CASSRGTQGGGEQFF
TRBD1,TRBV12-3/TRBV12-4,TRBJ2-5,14,CASSPRRRGETQYF
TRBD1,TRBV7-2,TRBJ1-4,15,CASSQGGGGDEKLFF
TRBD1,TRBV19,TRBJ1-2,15,CASSPQRQGALGYTF
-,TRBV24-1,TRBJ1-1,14,CATSAPGENTEAFF
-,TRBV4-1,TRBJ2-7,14,CASSQGYAFYEQYF
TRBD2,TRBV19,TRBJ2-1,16,CASSIHSGKTYNEQFF
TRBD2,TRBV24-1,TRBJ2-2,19,CATSDGLAGGLRNTGELFF
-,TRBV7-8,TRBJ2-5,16,CASSPQGGGYQETQYF
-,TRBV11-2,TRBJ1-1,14,CASSLVGRNAEAFF
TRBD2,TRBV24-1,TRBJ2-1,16,CATSEPTSGRGDEQFF
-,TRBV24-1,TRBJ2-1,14,CATSDFRENNEQFF
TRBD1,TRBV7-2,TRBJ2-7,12,CASSPGQGEQYF
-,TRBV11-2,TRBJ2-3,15,CASRSPGRSTDTQYF
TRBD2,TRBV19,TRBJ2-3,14,CASMGTSGIDTQYF
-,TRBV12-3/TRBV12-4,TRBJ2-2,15,CASSLNSANTGELFF
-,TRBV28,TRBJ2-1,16,CASSLSAGFLYNEQFF
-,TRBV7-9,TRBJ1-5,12,CASSSGDQPQHF
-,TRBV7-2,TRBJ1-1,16,CASSPFSGVKNTEAFF
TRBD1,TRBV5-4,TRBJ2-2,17,CASTGTGGEWNTGELFF
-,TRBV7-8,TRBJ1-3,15,CASSSQWNSGNTIYF
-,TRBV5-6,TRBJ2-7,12,CASSLKGWEQYF
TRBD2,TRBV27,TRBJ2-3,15,CASSLGTSGTDTQYF
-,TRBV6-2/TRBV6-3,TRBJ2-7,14,CASRIDGPSYEQYF
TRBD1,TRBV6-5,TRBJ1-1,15,CASSKDRGKNTEAFF
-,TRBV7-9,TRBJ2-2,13,CASSPDNTGELFF
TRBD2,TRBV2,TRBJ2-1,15,CASIRTSGRSNEQFF
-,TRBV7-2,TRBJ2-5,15,CASSLAFSGEETQYF
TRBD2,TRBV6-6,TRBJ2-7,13,CASTRTSGHEQYF
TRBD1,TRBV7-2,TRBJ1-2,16,CASSKQGARIEYGYTF
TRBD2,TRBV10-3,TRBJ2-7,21,CAISELNGGDELAGVRYEQYF
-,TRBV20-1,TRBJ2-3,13,CSARNRVTDTQYF
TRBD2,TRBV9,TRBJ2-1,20,CTSSPLGSGRPQSSYNEQFF
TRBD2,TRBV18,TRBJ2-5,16,CASSRLAGGPGETQYF
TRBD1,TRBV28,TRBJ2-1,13,CASLGQGINEQFF
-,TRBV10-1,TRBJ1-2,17,CASSEASRDGLIRGYTF
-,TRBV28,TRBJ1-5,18,CASSSIARWGAWNQPQHF
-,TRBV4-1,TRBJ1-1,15,CASSHPSGGGTEAFF
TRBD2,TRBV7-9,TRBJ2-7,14,CASSLQRDTYEQYF
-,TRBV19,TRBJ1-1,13,CASSISLNTEAFF
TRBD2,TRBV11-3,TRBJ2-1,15,CASSLVLAEANEQFF
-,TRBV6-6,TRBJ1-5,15,CASSYLAGGNQPQHF
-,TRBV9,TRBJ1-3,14,CASGPTGYGNTIYF
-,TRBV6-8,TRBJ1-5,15,CASRPTGGPNQPQHF
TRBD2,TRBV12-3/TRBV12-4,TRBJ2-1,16,CASSFVGLAPYNEQFF
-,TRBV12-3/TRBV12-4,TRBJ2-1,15,CASRPLGGTYNEQFF